A selection of T cell receptor beta chains follows, all from one sample in a study of T cells after yellow fever vaccination. One entry per CDR3 protein results from TCRdb running MiXCR on the 5' RACE reads. The data contain hundreds of thousands of distinct CDR3 sequences, around 12% of them seen just once; the ten biggest clones take up just under 15%. The sequences come from PBMCs, collected on the day of the yellow fever booster vaccination. These receptors originate from a man younger than 40 who received the YFV17D yellow fever vaccine. The CDR3 runs from the conserved cysteine through the conserved F or W. Fields, in order: CDR3 protein, CDR3 DNA, clone size, D gene, V gene, J gene. A D gene is named only where the DNA matches it firmly. Expanded clones get a size class; other rows say once, few or many, or leave the size out.

CDR3: CASSLNPVYGYTF
DNA: TGTGCCAGCAGTTTAAACCCGGTTTATGGCTACACCTTC
size: few
D: .
V: TRBV12-3/TRBV12-4
J: TRBJ1-2

CDR3: CAWTGVGSGEQYF
DNA: TGTGCCTGGACAGGCGTCGGCTCCGGCGAGCAGTACTTC
size: .
D: .
V: TRBV30
J: TRBJ2-7

CDR3: CSAPQVAGVAGEQFF
DNA: TGCAGTGCTCCCCAAGTTGCGGGAGTCGCGGGTGAGCAGTTCTTC
size: few
D: TRBD2
V: TRBV20-1
J: TRBJ2-1

CDR3: CASSLRGGNNEQFF
DNA: TGTGCCAGCAGTCTACGCGGGGGAAACAATGAGCAGTTCTTC
size: .
D: TRBD2
V: TRBV6-5
J: TRBJ2-1

CDR3: CASKVVGLTDTQYF
DNA: TGTGCCAGCAAGGTAGTCGGACTAACAGATACGCAGTATTTT
size: .
D: .
V: TRBV28
J: TRBJ2-3

CDR3: CASSFKGSEQFF
DNA: TGTGCCAGCAGCTTTAAAGGGTCCGAGCAGTTCTTC
size: few
D: .
V: TRBV7-2
J: TRBJ2-1

CDR3: CASSLLTRGTDTQYF
DNA: TGTGCCAGCAGCTTATTAACGCGGGGCACAGATACGCAGTATTTT
size: .
D: .
V: TRBV7-2
J: TRBJ2-3

CDR3: CASRKTSGNNTQYF
DNA: TGTGCCAGCAGAAAGACTAGTGGAAACAATACGCAGTATTTT
size: few
D: .
V: TRBV28
J: TRBJ2-3

CDR3: CASSHGYEQYF
DNA: TGTGCCAGCAGCCACGGATACGAGCAGTACTTC
size: many
D: .
V: TRBV3-1
J: TRBJ2-7

CDR3: CASSNLAGASTDTQYF
DNA: TGTGCCAGCAGTAACCTAGCGGGAGCGAGTACAGATACGCAGTATTTT
size: .
D: TRBD2
V: TRBV6-5
J: TRBJ2-3

CDR3: CSGAYGLGYTF
DNA: TGCAGTGGGGCCTACGGCCTAGGCTACACCTTC
size: few
D: .
V: TRBV20-1
J: TRBJ1-2

CDR3: CSARGRGNSPLHF
DNA: TGCAGTGCGAGGGGGCGAGGGAATTCACCCCTCCACTTT
size: .
D: TRBD1
V: TRBV20-1
J: TRBJ1-6

CDR3: CSARAPGTSIAGELFF
DNA: TGCAGTGCTAGGGCCCCAGGGACTAGCATCGCCGGGGAGCTGTTTTTT
size: .
D: TRBD2
V: TRBV20-1
J: TRBJ2-2

CDR3: CASSYGQESYNEQFF
DNA: TGCGCCAGCAGTTATGGACAGGAATCCTACAATGAGCAGTTCTTC
size: few
D: TRBD1
V: TRBV5-1
J: TRBJ2-1

CDR3: CASSGGLGSRSGNTIYF
DNA: TGTGCCAGCAGTGGAGGCTTAGGCAGCCGCTCTGGAAACACCATATATTTT
size: .
D: .
V: TRBV6-1
J: TRBJ1-3

CDR3: CASVGRDSSGYTF
DNA: TGTGCCAGCGTCGGGCGAGACTCAAGTGGCTACACCTTC
size: .
D: .
V: TRBV27
J: TRBJ1-2

CDR3: CASDASRRASYNEQFF
DNA: TGTGCCAGCGACGCCTCGAGGCGGGCATCCTACAATGAGCAGTTCTTC
size: .
D: .
V: TRBV6-5
J: TRBJ2-1

CDR3: CATQAGNSFEQYF
DNA: TGTGCCACCCAGGCGGGGAACTCCTTCGAGCAGTACTTC
size: few
D: .
V: TRBV7-2
J: TRBJ2-7

CDR3: CASRTRLAGLGEQYF
DNA: TGTGCCAGCAGAACCCGCCTAGCGGGATTGGGAGAGCAGTACTTC
size: .
D: TRBD2
V: TRBV28
J: TRBJ2-7

CDR3: CASSPAEREDTEAFF
DNA: TGTGCCAGCAGTCCAGCGGAGAGGGAGGACACTGAAGCTTTCTTT
size: .
D: .
V: TRBV6-1
J: TRBJ1-1

CDR3: CATSRDQTGSETQYF
DNA: TGTGCCACCAGCAGAGATCAAACAGGGTCAGAGACCCAGTACTTC
size: few
D: .
V: TRBV15
J: TRBJ2-5

CDR3: CSASRTESEKLFF
DNA: TGCAGTGCTAGTAGGACAGAGTCCGAAAAACTGTTTTTT
size: few
D: .
V: TRBV20-1
J: TRBJ1-4

CDR3: CASSPEGRAYEQYF
DNA: TGTGCCAGCAGCCCAGAGGGGAGGGCCTACGAGCAGTACTTC
size: .
D: TRBD2
V: TRBV7-9
J: TRBJ2-7

CDR3: CATSDPGTSVDTQYF
DNA: TGTGCCACCAGTGACCCTGGGACTAGCGTCGATACGCAGTATTTT
size: few
D: TRBD2
V: TRBV24-1
J: TRBJ2-3

CDR3: CASSQPSGRAGDTQYF
DNA: TGTGCCAGCAGCCAACCTAGCGGGAGGGCCGGGGATACGCAGTATTTT
size: .
D: TRBD2
V: TRBV4-2
J: TRBJ2-3

CDR3: CASSQGTSGVTGELFF
DNA: TGCGCCAGCAGCCAGGGGACTAGCGGAGTTACCGGGGAGCTGTTTTTT
size: .
D: TRBD2
V: TRBV4-3
J: TRBJ2-2

CDR3: CATSDFEGSSYGYTF
DNA: TGTGCCACCAGTGATTTCGAGGGATCGAGCTATGGCTACACCTTC
size: .
D: .
V: TRBV24-1
J: TRBJ1-2

CDR3: CASSKMGTGKNIQYF
DNA: TGTGCCAGCAGCAAAATGGGGACGGGCAAAAACATTCAGTACTTC
size: .
D: .
V: TRBV21-1
J: TRBJ2-4

CDR3: CASSDGVFSYEQYF
DNA: TGTGCCAGCAGCGACGGGGTATTCTCCTACGAGCAGTACTTC
size: few
D: .
V: TRBV9
J: TRBJ2-7

CDR3: CASSAPHNEQFF
DNA: TGTGCCAGCAGCGCCCCCCACAATGAGCAGTTCTTC
size: .
D: .
V: TRBV9
J: TRBJ2-1

CDR3: CASSTYPRDPGWNEQFF
DNA: TGTGCCAGCAGCACCTATCCCCGGGACCCAGGTTGGAATGAGCAGTTCTTC
size: few
D: .
V: TRBV21-1
J: TRBJ2-1

CDR3: CASKRDRGVTGELFF
DNA: TGCGCCAGCAAAAGGGACAGGGGTGTCACCGGGGAGCTGTTTTTT
size: few
D: TRBD1
V: TRBV10-2
J: TRBJ2-2

CDR3: CASSLYENTDTQYF
DNA: TGTGCCAGCAGCTTATACGAGAACACAGATACGCAGTATTTT
size: .
D: .
V: TRBV7-9
J: TRBJ2-3

CDR3: CSAGTRGRGGTQYF
DNA: TGCAGTGCCGGGACGAGGGGGCGAGGGGGTACGCAGTATTTT
size: once
D: TRBD1
V: TRBV20-1
J: TRBJ2-3

CDR3: CASSRTTVLRSSYGYTF
DNA: TGCGCCAGCAGCCGTACGACGGTTCTCCGTTCTAGCTATGGCTACACCTTC
size: few
D: .
V: TRBV5-1
J: TRBJ1-2

CDR3: CASFTTENTEAFF
DNA: TGTGCCAGTTTTACCACAGAGAACACTGAAGCTTTCTTT
size: .
D: .
V: TRBV11-2
J: TRBJ1-1

CDR3: CSADTQYF
DNA: TGCAGCGCAGATACGCAGTATTTT
size: .
D: .
V: TRBV29-1
J: TRBJ2-3

CDR3: CASSLEAGDWNEQFF
DNA: TGTGCCAGCAGTTTAGAAGCGGGGGACTGGAATGAGCAGTTCTTC
size: few
D: TRBD2
V: TRBV12-3/TRBV12-4
J: TRBJ2-1

CDR3: CASSHRLAGLDNEQFF
DNA: TGTGCCAGCAGCCACCGACTAGCGGGATTGGATAATGAGCAGTTCTTC
size: .
D: TRBD2
V: TRBV3-1
J: TRBJ2-1

CDR3: CASSLGWLAGNEQFF
DNA: TGTGCCAGCAGCTTAGGGTGGTTAGCGGGGAATGAGCAGTTCTTC
size: few
D: TRBD2
V: TRBV7-2
J: TRBJ2-1

CDR3: CSARDRRPDRVRYNEQFF
DNA: TGCAGTGCTAGAGATAGGAGGCCGGACAGGGTGAGATACAATGAGCAGTTCTTC
size: few
D: TRBD1
V: TRBV20-1
J: TRBJ2-1

CDR3: CASSYSGLALDEQFF
DNA: TGTGCCAGCAGTTACAGCGGACTAGCATTGGATGAGCAGTTCTTC
size: .
D: TRBD2
V: TRBV6-5
J: TRBJ2-1

CDR3: CAISLEADTEAFF
DNA: TGTGCCATCAGTTTGGAGGCCGACACTGAAGCTTTCTTT
size: .
D: .
V: TRBV10-3
J: TRBJ1-1

CDR3: CASSTAQGFLPNEQFF
DNA: TGTGCCAGCAGTACCGCCCAGGGATTTCTTCCCAATGAGCAGTTCTTC
size: few
D: .
V: TRBV7-9
J: TRBJ2-1

CDR3: CASSYSRTGSVTDTQYF
DNA: TGTGCCAGCAGTTACTCGAGGACAGGGTCGGTCACAGATACGCAGTATTTT
size: .
D: TRBD1
V: TRBV6-5
J: TRBJ2-3

CDR3: CASSQGGTSQETQYF
DNA: TGTGCCAGCAGCCAGGGTGGGACTAGCCAAGAGACCCAGTACTTC
size: few
D: TRBD2
V: TRBV3-1
J: TRBJ2-5

CDR3: CAISDPGLGRSNEQFF
DNA: TGTGCCATCAGTGACCCCGGGCTCGGGAGGTCAAATGAGCAGTTCTTC
size: .
D: TRBD2
V: TRBV10-3
J: TRBJ2-1

CDR3: CASSSGTGRLGNTEAFF
DNA: TGTGCCAGCAGCTCGGGGACAGGGAGACTGGGGAACACTGAAGCTTTCTTT
size: few
D: TRBD1
V: TRBV5-5
J: TRBJ1-1

CDR3: CASSASSYEQYF
DNA: TGCGCCAGCAGTGCATCCTCCTACGAGCAGTACTTC
size: many
D: .
V: TRBV7-2
J: TRBJ2-7